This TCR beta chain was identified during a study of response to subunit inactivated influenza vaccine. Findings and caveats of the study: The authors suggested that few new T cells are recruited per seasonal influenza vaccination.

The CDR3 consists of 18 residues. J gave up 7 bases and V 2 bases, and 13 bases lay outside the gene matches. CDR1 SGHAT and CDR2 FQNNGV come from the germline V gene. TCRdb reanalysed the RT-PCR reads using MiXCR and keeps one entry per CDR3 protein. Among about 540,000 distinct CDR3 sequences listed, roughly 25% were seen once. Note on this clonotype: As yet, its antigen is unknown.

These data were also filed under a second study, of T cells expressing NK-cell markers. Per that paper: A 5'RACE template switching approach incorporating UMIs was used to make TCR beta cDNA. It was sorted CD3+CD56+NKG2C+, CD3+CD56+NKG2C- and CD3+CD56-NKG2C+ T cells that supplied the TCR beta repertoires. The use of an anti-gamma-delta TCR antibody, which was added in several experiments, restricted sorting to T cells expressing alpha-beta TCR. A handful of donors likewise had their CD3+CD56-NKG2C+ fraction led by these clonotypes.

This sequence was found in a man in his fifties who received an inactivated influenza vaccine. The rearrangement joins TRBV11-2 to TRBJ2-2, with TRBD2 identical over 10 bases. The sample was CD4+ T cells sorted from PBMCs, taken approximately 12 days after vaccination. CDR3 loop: CASSLSSGGFKLGGELFF. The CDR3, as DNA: TGTGCCAGCAGCTTATCTAGCGGGGGATTTAAGTTAGGCGGGGAGCTGTTTTTT.